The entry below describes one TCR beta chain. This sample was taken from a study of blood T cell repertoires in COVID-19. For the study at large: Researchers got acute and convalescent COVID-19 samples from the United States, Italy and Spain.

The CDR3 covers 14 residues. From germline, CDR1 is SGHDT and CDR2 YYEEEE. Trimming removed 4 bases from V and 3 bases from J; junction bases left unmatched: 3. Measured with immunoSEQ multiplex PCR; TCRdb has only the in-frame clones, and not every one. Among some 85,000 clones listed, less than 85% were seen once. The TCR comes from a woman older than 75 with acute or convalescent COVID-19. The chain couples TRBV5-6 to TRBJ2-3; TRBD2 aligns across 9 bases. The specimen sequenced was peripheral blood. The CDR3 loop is CASSTTSGTDTQYF. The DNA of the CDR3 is TGTGCCAGCAGCACCACTAGCGGGACAGATACGCAGTATTTT.